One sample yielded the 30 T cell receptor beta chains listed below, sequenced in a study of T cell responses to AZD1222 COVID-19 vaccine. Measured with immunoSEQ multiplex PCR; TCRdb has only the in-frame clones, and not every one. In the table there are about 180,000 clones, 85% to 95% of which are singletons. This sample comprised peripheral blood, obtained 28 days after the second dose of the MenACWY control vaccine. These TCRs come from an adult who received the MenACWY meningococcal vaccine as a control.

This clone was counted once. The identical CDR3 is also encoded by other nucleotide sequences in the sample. CDR3 loop: CASSLTENQPQHF. CDR3 DNA: TGTGCCAGCAGTTTAACAGAGAATCAGCCCCAGCATTTT. J is TRBJ1-5 and V is TRBV27; no clear D gene. The V end was cut by 2 bases, the J end by 4 bases, with 6 bases between. This CDR3 is 13 amino acids long. From germline, CDR1 is MNHEY and CDR2 SMNVEV (reference sequence).

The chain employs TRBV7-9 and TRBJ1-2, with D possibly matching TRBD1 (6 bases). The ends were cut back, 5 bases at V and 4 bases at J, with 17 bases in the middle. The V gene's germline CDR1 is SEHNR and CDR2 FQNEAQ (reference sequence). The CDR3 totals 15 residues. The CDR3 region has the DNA TGTGCCAGCAGCCGATCTACAGGGATTGGCTATGGCTACACCTTC. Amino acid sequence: CASSRSTGIGYGYTF.

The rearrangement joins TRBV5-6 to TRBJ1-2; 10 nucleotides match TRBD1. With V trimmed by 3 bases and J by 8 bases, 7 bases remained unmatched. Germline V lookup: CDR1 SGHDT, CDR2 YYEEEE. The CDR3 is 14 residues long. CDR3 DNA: TGTGCCAGCAGCTCGCCAGACAGGGGGCAAGGCTACACCTTC. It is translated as CASSSPDRGQGYTF. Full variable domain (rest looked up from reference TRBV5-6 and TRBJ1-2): DAGVTQSPTHLIKTRGQQVTLRCSPKSGHDTVSWYQQALGQGPQFIFQYYEEEERQRGNFPDRFSGHQFPNYSSELNVNALLLGDSALYLCASSSPDRGQGYTFGSGTRLTVV.

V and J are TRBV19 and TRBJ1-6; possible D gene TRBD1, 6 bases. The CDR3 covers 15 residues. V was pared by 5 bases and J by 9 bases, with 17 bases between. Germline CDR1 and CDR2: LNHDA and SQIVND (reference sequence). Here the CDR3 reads CASSHQTGYSSPLHF. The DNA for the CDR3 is TGTGCCAGTAGTCACCAAACAGGGTACAGTTCACCCCTCCACTTT.

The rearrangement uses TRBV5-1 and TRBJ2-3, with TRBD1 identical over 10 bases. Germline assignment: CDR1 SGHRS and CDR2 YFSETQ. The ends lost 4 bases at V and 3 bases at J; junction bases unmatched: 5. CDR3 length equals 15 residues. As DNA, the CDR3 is TGCGCCAGCAGCCCGGGACAGGGGTTGACAGATACGCAGTATTTT. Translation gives CASSPGQGLTDTQYF. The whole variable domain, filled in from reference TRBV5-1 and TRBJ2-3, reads KAGVTQTPRYLIKTRGQQVTLSCSPISGHRSVSWYQQTPGQGLQFLFEYFSETQRNKGNFPGRFSGRQFSNSRSEMNVSTLELGDSALYLCASSPGQGLTDTQYFGPGTRLTVL.

The CDR3 DNA follows: TGTGCCAGTACTAGGACAGGGAATTCACCCCTCCACTTT. Its protein is CASTRTGNSPLHF. This chain joins TRBV19 and TRBJ1-6; 8 bases match TRBD1. The trim removed 7 bases at V and 7 bases at J, leaving 3 bases unmatched. The CDR3 totals 13 residues. Germline loops: CDR1 LNHDA, CDR2 SQIVND (reference sequence).

The CDR3 sequence: CASSQGRGIYEQYF. CDR3 in DNA: TGCGCCAGCAGCCAAGGCAGGGGTATCTACGAGCAGTACTTC. This rearrangement joins TRBV4-3 to TRBJ2-7, with a tentative D call TRBD1 (6 bases). This CDR3 has 14 residues. Germline assignment: CDR1 LGHNA and CDR2 YSLEER. With 1 base removed from V and 3 bases from J, the gap between germline ends came to 10 bases.

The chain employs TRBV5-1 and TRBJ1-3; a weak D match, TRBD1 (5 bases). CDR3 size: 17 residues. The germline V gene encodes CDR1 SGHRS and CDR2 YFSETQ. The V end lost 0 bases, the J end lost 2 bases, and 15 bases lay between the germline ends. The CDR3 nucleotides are TGCGCCAGCAGCTTGGGTTGGCAGGGTCAGGCTGGAAACACCATATATTTT. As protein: CASSLGWQGQAGNTIYF.

In nucleotides, the CDR3 is TGTGCCAGCAGCCAAGATTTCCGGGCAGTTAATGAAAAACTGTTTTTT. It is translated as CASSQDFRAVNEKLFF. The rearrangement links TRBV4-2 to TRBJ1-4; D gene uncertain. Germline V lookup: CDR1 LGHNA, CDR2 YNFKEQ. This CDR3 contains 16 residues. V was shortened by 0 bases and J by 4 bases, with 12 bases between the two germline ends.

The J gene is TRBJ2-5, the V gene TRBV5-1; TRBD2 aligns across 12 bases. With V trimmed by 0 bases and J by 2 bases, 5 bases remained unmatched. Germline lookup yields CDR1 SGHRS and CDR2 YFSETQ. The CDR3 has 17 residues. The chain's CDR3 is CASSLGGLAGDQETQYF. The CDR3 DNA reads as TGCGCCAGCAGCTTGGGGGGACTAGCGGGCGATCAAGAGACCCAGTACTTC.

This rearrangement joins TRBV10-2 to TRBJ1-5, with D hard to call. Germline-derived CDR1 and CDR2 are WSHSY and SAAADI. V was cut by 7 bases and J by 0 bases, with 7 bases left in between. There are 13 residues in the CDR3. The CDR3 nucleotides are TGCGCCAGCACTAAATTTAGCAATCAGCCCCAGCATTTT. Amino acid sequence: CASTKFSNQPQHF.

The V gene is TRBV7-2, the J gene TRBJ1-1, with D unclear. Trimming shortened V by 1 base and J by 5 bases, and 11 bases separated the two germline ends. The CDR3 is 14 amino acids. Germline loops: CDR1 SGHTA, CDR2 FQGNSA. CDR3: CASSLDSLLTEAFF. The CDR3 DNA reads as TGTGCCAGCAGCTTAGACAGTTTGCTGACTGAAGCTTTCTTT. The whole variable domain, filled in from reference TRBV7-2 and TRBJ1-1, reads GAGVSQSPSNKVTEKGKDVELRCDPISGHTALYWYRQSLGQGLEFLIYFQGNSAPDKSGLPSDRFSAERTGGSVSTLTIQRTQQEDSAVYLCASSLDSLLTEAFFGQGTRLTVV.

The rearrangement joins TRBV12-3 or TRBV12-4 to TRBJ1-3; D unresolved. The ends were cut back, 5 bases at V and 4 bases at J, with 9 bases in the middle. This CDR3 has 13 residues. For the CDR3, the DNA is TGTGCCAGCAGTCCGGCGAGAGGAAACACCATATATTTT. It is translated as CASSPARGNTIYF.

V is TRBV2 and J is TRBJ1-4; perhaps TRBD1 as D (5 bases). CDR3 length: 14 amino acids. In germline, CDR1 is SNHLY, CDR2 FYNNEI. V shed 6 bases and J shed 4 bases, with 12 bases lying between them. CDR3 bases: TGTGCCAGCAGGGTCCGGGACCTTAATGAAAAACTGTTTTTT. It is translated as CASRVRDLNEKLFF. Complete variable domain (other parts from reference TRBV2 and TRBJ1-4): EPEVTQTPSHQVTQMGQEVILRCVPISNHLYFYWYRQILGQKVEFLVSFYNNEISEKSEIFDDQFSVERPDGSNFTLKIRSTKLEDSAMYFCASRVRDLNEKLFFGSGTQLSVL.

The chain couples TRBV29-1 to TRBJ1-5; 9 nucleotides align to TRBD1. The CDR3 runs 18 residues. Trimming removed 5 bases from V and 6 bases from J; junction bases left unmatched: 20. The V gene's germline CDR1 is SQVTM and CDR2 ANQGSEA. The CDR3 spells CSVLGQGSGDFTGQPQHF. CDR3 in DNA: TGCAGCGTTCTAGGACAGGGGAGTGGGGACTTCACGGGTCAGCCCCAGCATTTT.

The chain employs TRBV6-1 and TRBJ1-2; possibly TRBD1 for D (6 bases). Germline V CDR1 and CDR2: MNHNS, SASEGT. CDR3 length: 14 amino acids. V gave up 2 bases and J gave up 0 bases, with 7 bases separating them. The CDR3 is CASSETGSNYGYTF. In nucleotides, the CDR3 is TGTGCCAGCAGTGAAACAGGGTCTAACTATGGCTACACCTTC.

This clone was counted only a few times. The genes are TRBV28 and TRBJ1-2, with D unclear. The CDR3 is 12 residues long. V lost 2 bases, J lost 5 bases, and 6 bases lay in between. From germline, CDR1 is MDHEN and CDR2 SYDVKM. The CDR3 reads CASSLTEYGYTF. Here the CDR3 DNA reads TGTGCCAGCAGTTTAACAGAGTATGGCTACACCTTC.

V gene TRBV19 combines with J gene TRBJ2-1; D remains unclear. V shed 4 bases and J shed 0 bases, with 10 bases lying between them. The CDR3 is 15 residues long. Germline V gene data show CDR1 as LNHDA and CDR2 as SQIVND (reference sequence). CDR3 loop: CASSKDRSSYNEQFF. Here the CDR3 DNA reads TGTGCCAGTAGTAAAGACCGGAGCTCCTACAATGAGCAGTTCTTC.

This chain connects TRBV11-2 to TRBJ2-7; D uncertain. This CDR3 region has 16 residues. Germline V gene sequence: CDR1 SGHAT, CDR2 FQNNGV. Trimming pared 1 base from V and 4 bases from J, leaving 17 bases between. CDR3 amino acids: CASSLAPERAKYEQYF. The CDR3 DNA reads TGTGCCAGCAGCTTAGCCCCTGAACGGGCTAAATACGAGCAGTACTTC.

CDR3 residues: CASGSGDETQYF. CDR3 nucleotides: TGCGCCAGCGGATCAGGGGATGAGACCCAGTACTTC. The rearrangement uses TRBV23-1 and TRBJ2-5; D possibly corresponds to TRBD1 (6 bases). TRBV23-1 is noted as an ORF with a role that remains uncertain. The ends were cut back, 8 bases at V and 5 bases at J, with 12 bases in the middle. The CDR3 runs to 12 residues.

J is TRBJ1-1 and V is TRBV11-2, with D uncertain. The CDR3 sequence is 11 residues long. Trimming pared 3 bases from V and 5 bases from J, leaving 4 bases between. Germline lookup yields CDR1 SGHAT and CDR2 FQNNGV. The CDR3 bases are TGTGCCAGCAGCTTTCAGACTGAAGCTTTCTTT. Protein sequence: CASSFQTEAFF.

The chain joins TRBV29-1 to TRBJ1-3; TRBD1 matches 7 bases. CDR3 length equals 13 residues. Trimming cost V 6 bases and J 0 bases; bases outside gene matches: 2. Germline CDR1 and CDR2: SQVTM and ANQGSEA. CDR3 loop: CSVGTVSGNTIYF. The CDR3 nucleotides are TGCAGCGTCGGGACAGTCTCTGGAAACACCATATATTTT.

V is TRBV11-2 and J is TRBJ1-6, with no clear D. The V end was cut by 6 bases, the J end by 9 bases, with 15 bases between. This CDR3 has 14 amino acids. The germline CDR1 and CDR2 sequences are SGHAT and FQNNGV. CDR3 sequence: CASRREFFGSPLHF. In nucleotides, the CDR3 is TGTGCCAGCAGGCGGGAGTTTTTTGGTTCACCCCTCCACTTT. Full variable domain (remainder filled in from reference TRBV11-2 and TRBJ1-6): EAGVAQSPRYKIIEKRQSVAFWCNPISGHATLYWYQQILGQGPKLLIQFQNNGVVDDSQLPKDRFSAERLKGVDSTLKIQPAKLEDSAVYLCASRREFFGSPLHFGNGTRLTVT.

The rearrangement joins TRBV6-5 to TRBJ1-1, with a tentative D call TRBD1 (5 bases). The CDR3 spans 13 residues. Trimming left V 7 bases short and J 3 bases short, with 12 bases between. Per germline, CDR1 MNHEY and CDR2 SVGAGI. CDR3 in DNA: TGTGCCAGCAACCGACAGAGGGACACTGAAGCTTTCTTT. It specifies CASNRQRDTEAFF.

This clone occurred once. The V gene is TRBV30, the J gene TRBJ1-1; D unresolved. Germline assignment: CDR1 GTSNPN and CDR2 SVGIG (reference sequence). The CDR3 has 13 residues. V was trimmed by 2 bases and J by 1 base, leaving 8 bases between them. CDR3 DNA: TGTGCCTGGAGTACGACCCAGAACACTGAAGCTTTCTTT. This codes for CAWSTTQNTEAFF.

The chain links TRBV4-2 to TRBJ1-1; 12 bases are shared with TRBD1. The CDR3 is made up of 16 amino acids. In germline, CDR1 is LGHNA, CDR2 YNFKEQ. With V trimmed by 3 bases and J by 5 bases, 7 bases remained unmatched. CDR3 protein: CASSQGDRGLGTEAFF. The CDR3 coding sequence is TGTGCCAGCAGCCAGGGGGACAGGGGGCTTGGGACTGAAGCTTTCTTT.

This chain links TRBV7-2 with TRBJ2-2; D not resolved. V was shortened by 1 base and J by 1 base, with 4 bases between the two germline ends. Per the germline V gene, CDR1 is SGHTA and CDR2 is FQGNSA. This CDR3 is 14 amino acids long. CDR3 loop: CASSLEVNTGELFF. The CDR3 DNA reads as TGTGCCAGCAGCTTAGAAGTGAACACCGGGGAGCTGTTTTTT.

This CDR3 reads CASSLAGGRTGELFF. CDR3 DNA sequence: TGTGCCAGCAGCCTAGCGGGGGGAAGGACCGGGGAGCTGTTTTTT. The chain is built from TRBV5-4 and TRBJ2-2, with 11 positions matching TRBD2. CDR1 SGHNT and CDR2 YYREEE come from the germline V gene (reference sequence). The CDR3 covers 15 residues. Losses at the gene ends were 4 bases for V and 5 bases for J; bases not matched to a gene: 4.

The CDR3 here is CAWSWTALNQPQHF. The CDR3 coding sequence is TGTGCCTGGAGTTGGACGGCTTTGAATCAGCCCCAGCATTTT. The genes are TRBV30 and TRBJ1-5; no reliable D call. The ends were cut back, 2 bases at V and 4 bases at J, with 12 bases in the middle. The CDR3 contains 14 residues. Germline assignment: CDR1 GTSNPN and CDR2 SVGIG (reference sequence).

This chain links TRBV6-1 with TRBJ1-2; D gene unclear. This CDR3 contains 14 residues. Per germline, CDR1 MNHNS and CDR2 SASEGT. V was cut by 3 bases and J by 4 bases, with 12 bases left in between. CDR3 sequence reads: CASSEGRQVYGYTF. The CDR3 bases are TGTGCCAGCAGTGAGGGCAGACAAGTCTATGGCTACACCTTC.